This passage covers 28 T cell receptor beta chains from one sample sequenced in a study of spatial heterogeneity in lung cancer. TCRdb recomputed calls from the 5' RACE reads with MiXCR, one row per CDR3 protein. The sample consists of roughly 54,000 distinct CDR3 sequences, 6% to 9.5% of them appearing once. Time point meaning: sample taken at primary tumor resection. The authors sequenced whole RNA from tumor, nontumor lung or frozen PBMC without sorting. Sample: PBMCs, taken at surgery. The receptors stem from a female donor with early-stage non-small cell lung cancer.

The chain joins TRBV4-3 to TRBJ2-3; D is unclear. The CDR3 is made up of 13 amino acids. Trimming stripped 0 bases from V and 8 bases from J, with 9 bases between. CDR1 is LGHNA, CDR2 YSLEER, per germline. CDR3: CASSQDKEGTQYF. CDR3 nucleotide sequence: TGCGCCAGCAGCCAAGATAAGGAAGGTACGCAGTATTTT.

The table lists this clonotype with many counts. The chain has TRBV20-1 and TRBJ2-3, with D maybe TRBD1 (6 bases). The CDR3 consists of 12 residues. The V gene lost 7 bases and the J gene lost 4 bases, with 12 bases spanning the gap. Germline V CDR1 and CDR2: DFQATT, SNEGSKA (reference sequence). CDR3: CSGQGTADTQYF. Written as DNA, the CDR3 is TGCAGTGGCCAGGGGACCGCAGATACGCAGTATTTT.

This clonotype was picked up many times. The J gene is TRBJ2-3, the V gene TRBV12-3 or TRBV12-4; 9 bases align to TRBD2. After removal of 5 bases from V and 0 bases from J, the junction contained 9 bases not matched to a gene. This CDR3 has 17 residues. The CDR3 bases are TGTGCCAGCAGTCCAAGGGCGGGGGGGCTGAGCACAGATACGCAGTATTTT. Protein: CASSPRAGGLSTDTQYF.

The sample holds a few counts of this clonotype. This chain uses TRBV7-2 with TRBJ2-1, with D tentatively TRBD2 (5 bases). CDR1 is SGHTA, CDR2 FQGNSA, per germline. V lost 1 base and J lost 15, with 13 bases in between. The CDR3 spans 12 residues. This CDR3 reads CASSLDSGKGFF. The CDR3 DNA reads TGTGCCAGCAGCTTAGACTCCGGGAAAGGGTTCTTC.

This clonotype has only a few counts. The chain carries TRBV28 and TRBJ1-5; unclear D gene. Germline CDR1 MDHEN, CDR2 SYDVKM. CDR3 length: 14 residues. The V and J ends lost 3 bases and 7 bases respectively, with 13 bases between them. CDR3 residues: CASSFSSVGQPQHF. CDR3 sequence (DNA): TGTGCCAGCAGTTTCTCCTCGGTGGGACAGCCCCAGCATTTT.

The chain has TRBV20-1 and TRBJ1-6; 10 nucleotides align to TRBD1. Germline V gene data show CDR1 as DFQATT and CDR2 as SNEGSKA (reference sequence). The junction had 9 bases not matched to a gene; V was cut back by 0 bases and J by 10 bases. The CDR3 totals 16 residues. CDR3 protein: CSARDRDRGDWSPLHF. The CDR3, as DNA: TGCAGTGCTAGAGATCGGGACAGGGGAGATTGGTCACCCCTCCACTTT.

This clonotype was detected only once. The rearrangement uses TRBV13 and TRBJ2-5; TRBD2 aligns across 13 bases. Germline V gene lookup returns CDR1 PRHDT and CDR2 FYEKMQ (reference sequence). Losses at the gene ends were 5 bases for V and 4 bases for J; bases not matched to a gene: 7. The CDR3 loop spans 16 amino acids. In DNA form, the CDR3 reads TGTGCCAGCAGCCTCGGGACTAGCGGGGCGGGAGAGACCCAGTACTTC. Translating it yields CASSLGTSGAGETQYF.

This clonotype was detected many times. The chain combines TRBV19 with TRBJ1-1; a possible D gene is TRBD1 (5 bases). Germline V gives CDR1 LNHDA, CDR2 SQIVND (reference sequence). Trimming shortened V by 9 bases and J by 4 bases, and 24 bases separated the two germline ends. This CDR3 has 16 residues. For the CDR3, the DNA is TGTGCCAGCTCGATTCGGACCGCGGGGGGATCCACTGAAGCTTTCTTT. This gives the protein CASSIRTAGGSTEAFF.

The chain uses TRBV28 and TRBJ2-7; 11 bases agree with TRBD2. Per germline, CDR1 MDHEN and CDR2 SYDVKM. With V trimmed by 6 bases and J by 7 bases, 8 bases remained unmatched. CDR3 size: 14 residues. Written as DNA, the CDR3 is TGTGCCAGCAGCCGTAGCGGGGGGGTGAGGGAGCAGTACTTC. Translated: CASSRSGGVREQYF.

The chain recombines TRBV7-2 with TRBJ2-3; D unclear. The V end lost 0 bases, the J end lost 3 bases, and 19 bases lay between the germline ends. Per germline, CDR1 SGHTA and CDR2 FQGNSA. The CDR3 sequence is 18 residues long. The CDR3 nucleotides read TGTGCCAGCAGCTTAGCGCCCCCTAGGAAGTTGGCTACAGATACGCAGTATTTT. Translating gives CASSLAPPRKLATDTQYF.

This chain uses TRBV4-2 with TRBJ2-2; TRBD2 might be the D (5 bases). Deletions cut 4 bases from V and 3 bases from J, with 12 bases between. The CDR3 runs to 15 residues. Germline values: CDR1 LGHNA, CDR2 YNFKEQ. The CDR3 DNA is TGTGCCAGCAGCCTCAAGGAGGACGACACCGGGGAGCTGTTTTTT. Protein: CASSLKEDDTGELFF.

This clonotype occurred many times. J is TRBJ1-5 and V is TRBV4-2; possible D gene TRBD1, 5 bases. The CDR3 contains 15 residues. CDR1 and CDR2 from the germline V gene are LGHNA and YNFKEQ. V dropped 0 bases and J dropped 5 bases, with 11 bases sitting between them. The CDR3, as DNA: TGTGCCAGCAGCCAAGACTCGGCAGGGTATCAGCCCCAGCATTTT. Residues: CASSQDSAGYQPQHF.

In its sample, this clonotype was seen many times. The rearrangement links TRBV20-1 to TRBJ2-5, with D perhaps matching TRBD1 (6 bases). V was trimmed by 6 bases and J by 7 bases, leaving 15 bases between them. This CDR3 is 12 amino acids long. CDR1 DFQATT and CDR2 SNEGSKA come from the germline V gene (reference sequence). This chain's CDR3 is CSARAIGGTQYF. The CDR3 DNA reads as TGCAGTGCGCGCGCCATAGGGGGGACCCAGTACTTC.

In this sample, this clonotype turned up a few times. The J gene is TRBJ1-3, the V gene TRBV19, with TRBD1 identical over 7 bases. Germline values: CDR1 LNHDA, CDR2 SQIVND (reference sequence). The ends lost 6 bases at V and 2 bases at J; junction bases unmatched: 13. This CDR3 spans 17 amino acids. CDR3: CASSIVRLDRAGNTIYF. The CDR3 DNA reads TGTGCCAGTAGCATTGTTCGGCTTGACAGGGCTGGAAACACCATATATTTT.

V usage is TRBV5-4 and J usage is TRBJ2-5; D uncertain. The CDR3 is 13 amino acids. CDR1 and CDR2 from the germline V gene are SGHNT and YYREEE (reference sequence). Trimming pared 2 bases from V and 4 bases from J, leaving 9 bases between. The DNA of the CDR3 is TGTGCCAGCAGCTTTTTGACGGGAGAGACCCAGTACTTC. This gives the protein CASSFLTGETQYF.

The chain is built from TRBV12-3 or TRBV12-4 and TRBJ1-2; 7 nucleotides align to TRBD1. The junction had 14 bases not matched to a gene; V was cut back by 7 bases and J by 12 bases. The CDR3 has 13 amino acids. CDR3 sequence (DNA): TGTGCCAGCATTCGTACAGGGGTCACGTGGGACACCTTC. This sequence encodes CASIRTGVTWDTF.

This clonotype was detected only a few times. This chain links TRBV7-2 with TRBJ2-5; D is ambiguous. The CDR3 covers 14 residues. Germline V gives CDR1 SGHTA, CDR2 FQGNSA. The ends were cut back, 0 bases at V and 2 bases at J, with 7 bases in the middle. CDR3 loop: CASSLAVRQETQYF. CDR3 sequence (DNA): TGTGCCAGCAGCTTAGCGGTCAGACAAGAGACCCAGTACTTC.

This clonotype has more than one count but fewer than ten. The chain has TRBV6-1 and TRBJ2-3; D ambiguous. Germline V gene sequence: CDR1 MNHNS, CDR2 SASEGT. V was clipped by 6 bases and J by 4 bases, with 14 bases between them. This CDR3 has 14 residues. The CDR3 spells CASRKALVADTQYF. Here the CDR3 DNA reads TGTGCCAGCAGAAAAGCCCTAGTCGCAGATACGCAGTATTTT.

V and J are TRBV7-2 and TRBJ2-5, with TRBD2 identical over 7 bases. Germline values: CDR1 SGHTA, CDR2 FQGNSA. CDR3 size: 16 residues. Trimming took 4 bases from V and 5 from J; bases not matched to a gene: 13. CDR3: CASSSRISGSGETQYF. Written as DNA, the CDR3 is TGTGCCAGCAGCTCGAGAATTAGCGGGTCGGGGGAGACCCAGTACTTC.

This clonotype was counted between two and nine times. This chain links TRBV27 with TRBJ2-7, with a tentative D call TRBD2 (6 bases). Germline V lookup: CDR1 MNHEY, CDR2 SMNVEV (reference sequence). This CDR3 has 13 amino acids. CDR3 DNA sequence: TGTGCTGCCGCGGCAGCCGGTAGGAGGGGGCAGTACTTC. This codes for CAAAAAGRRGQYF.

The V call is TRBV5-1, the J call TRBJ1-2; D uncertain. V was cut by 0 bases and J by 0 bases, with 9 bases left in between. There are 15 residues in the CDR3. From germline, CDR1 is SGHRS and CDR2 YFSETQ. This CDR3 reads CASSLAAAANYGYTF. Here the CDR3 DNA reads TGCGCCAGCAGCTTGGCCGCGGCAGCTAACTATGGCTACACCTTC.

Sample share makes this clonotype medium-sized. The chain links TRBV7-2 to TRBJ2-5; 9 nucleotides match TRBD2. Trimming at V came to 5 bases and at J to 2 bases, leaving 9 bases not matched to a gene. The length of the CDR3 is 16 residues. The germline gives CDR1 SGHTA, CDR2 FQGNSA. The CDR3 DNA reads TGTGCCAGCAGCCCAAGGCTAGCGGGGACACAAGAGACCCAGTACTTC. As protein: CASSPRLAGTQETQYF.

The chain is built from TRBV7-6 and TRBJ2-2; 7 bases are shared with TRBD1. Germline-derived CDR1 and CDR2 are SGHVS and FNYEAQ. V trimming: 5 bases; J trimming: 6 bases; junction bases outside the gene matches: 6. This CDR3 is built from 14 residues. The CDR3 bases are TGTGCCAGCAGCCAGGGGGTTGTAGCCGGGGAGCTGTTTTTT. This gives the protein CASSQGVVAGELFF.

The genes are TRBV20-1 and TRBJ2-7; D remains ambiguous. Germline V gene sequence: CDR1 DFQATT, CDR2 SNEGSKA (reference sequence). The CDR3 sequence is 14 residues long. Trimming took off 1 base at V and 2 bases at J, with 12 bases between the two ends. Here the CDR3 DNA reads TGCAGTGCTAGAGCCACCCACAGAACCTACGAGCAGTACTTC. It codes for CSARATHRTYEQYF.

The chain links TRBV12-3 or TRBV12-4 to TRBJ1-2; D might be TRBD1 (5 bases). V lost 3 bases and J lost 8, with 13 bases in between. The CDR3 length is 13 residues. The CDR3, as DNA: TGTGCCAGCAGTTTCTTGACAGATCACGGCTACACCTTC. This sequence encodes CASSFLTDHGYTF.

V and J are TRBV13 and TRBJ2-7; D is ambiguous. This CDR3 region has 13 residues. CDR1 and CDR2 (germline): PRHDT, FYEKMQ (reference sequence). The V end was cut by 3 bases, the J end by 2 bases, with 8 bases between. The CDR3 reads CASSFQETYEQYF. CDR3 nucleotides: TGTGCCAGCAGCTTTCAAGAAACCTACGAGCAGTACTTC.

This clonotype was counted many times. The CDR3 is CASMGDPGYTQYF. The CDR3 region has the DNA TGTGCCAGCATGGGGGACCCGGGGTATACGCAGTATTTT. V usage is TRBV6-1 and J usage is TRBJ2-3, with D perhaps given as TRBD1 or TRBD2 (5 bases each). The V and J ends lost 7 bases and 7 bases respectively, with 15 bases between them. The CDR3 has 13 amino acids. Germline V gene data show CDR1 as MNHNS and CDR2 as SASEGT.

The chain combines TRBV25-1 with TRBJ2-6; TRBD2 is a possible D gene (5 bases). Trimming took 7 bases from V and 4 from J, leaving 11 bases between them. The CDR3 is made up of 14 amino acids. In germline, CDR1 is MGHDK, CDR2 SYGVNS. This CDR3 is CASTYPGGANVLTF. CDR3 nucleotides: TGTGCCAGCACATACCCGGGGGGGGCCAACGTCCTGACTTTC.